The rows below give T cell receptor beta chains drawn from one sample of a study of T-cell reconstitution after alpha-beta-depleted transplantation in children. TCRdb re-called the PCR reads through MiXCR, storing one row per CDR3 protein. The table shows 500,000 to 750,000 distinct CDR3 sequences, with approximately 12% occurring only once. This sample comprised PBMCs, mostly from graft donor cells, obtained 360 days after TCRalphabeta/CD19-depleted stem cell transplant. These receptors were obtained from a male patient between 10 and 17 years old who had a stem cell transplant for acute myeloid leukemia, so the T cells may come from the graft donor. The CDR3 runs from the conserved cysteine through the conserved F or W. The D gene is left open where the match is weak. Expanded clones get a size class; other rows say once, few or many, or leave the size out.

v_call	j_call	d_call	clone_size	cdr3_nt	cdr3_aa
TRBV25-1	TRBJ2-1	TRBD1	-	TGTGCCAGCAGCGCGCGCCGACTCAGATACCGGGACAGGGGCTACAATGAGCAGTTCTTC	CASSARRLRYRDRGYNEQFF
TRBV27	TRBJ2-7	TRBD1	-	TGTGCCAGCAGTTTGGGACAGGGGGCTGGCTACGAGCAGTACTTC	CASSLGQGAGYEQYF
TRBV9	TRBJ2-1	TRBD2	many	TGTGCCAGCAGCCCCCCGGAGCGGGAGATCAATGAGCAGTTCTTC	CASSPPEREINEQFF
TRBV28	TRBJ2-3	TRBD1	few	TGTGCCAGCAGTACCTCCAGGACAGGCCCAGATACGCAGTATTTT	CASSTSRTGPDTQYF
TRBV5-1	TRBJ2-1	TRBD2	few	TGCGCCAGCCACTTAGCGGGAGCAGATGAGCAGTTCTTC	CASHLAGADEQFF
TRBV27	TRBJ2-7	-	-	TGTGCCAGCAGTAGACTCCGGGACAAACCCTACGAGCAGTACTTC	CASSRLRDKPYEQYF
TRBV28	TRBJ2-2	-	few	TGTGCCAGCAGTTTATCCCCCGGGGGACGCGGGCCTCCGAACACCGGGGAGCTGTTTTTT	CASSLSPGGRGPPNTGELFF
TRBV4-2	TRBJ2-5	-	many	TGTGCCAGCAGCCAAGGCACCCCGGACCAAGAGACCCAGTACTTC	CASSQGTPDQETQYF
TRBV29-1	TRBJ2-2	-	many	TGCAGCGTCCCCCGGGACGTCGGGACCGGGGAGCTGTTTTTT	CSVPRDVGTGELFF
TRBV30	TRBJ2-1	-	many	TGTGCCTGGAGGGCGACACCGGACCAAGAGCAGTTCTTC	CAWRATPDQEQFF
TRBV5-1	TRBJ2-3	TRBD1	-	TGCGCCAGCAGCTTGTGGACAGGTTCAAGGGATACGCAGTATTTT	CASSLWTGSRDTQYF
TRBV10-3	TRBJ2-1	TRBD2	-	TGTGCCATCAGTGCTTCTCCGGGACTAGCGGGAGCCTTTTACAATGAGCAGTTCTTC	CAISASPGLAGAFYNEQFF
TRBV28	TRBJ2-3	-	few	TGTGCCAGCAGTTGGCTCGAGTTATTTAGCACAGATACGCAGTATTTT	CASSWLELFSTDTQYF
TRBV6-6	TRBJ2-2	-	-	TGTGCCAGCGAGAACACCGGGGAGGTGTTTTTT	CASENTGEVFF
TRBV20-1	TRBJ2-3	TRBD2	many	TGCAGTGCTACTAGCGGGATCACACTAGCAGATACGCAGTATTTT	CSATSGITLADTQYF
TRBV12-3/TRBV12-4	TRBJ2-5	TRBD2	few	TGTGCCAGCAGTTTCACCGGGGGGATAAGAGAGACCCAGTACTTC	CASSFTGGIRETQYF
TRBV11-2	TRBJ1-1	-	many	TGTGCCAGCAGCTATGACAGGTCCACTGAAGCTTTCTTT	CASSYDRSTEAFF
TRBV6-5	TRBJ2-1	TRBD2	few	TGTGCCAGCAGTTCCCCAGCGGGAGTCACCTACAATGAGCAGTTCTTC	CASSSPAGVTYNEQFF
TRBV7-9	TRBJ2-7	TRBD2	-	TGTGCCAGCAGCTCCTGGACTAGCCAGAGTACCTCCTACGAGCAGTACTTC	CASSSWTSQSTSYEQYF
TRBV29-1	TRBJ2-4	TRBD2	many	TGCAGCGTTGAGGGGGGGGGACGCGGGAGTGAAAACATTCAGTACTTC	CSVEGGGRGSENIQYF
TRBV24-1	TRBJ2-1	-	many	TGTGCCACCAGTGATTTGACGGCTCCGTTGGATGAGCAGTTCTTC	CATSDLTAPLDEQFF
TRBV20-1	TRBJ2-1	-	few	TGCAGTGCTAGAGATGGACACCGTAGCCCCTTC	CSARDGHRSPF
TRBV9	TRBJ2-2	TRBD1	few	TGTGCCAGCAGCATATACTCCGGACAGGGTGGCGGGGAGCTGTTTTTT	CASSIYSGQGGGELFF
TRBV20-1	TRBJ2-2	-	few	TGCAGTGCTAGCAAGCATCCGGGGTCCGGGGAGCTGTTTTTT	CSASKHPGSGELFF
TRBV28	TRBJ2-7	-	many	TGTGCCAGCAGTTTTAGGACACTTACCTACGAGCAGTACTTC	CASSFRTLTYEQYF
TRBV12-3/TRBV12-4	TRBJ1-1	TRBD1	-	TGTGCCAGCAGTTTTGGGCGACAGGGGTGGACTGAAGCTTTCTTT	CASSFGRQGWTEAFF
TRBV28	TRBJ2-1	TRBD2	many	TGTGCCAGCAGTTTTCGGACTAGCGGGACCAATGAGCAGTTCTTC	CASSFRTSGTNEQFF
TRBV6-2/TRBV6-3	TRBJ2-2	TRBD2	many	TGTGCCAGCAGTGGACTAGCGCAAAGGACCGGGGAGCTGTTTTTT	CASSGLAQRTGELFF
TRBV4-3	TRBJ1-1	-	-	TGCGCCAGCAGCCATCGCGGACTCGCGAACACTGAAGCTTTCTTT	CASSHRGLANTEAFF
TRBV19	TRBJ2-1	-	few	TGTGCCAGTAGTGCCCGGGACGGCCGCTCCTACAATGAGCAGTTCTTC	CASSARDGRSYNEQFF
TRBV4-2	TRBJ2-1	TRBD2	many	TGTGCCAGCAGCCATAGCGGGAGGGGAAGATCCTACAATGAGCAGTTCTTC	CASSHSGRGRSYNEQFF
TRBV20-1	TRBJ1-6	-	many	TGCAGTGCTAGCTCAGGGGTTTTGGATTCACCCCTCCACTTT	CSASSGVLDSPLHF
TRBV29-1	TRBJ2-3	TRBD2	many	TGCAGCGTTCAACTTGCGGGAGGAATAGGCACAGATACGCAGTATTTT	CSVQLAGGIGTDTQYF
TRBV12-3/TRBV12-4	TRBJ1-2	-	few	TGTGCCAGCAGTCCTCTGGGCTATGGCTACACCTTC	CASSPLGYGYTF
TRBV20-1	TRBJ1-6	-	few	TGCAGTGCCGAAGCGGGTGGGTCACCCCTCCACTTT	CSAEAGGSPLHF
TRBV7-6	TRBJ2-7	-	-	TGTGCCAGCAGCTTAGGGCCCCGGGGCTTCTACGAGCAGTACTTC	CASSLGPRGFYEQYF
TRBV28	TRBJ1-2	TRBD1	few	TGTGCCAGCAGTTCCCCAGGGGGACTAGTCTATGGCTACACCTTC	CASSSPGGLVYGYTF
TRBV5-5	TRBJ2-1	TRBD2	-	TGTGCCAGCAGCTTCAGGCAGGGACTAATCAATGAGCAGTTCTTC	CASSFRQGLINEQFF
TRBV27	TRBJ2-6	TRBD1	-	TGTGACAGACTAACAGGGGCGCACGGTGGGGCCAACGTCCTGACTTTC	CDRLTGAHGGANVLTF
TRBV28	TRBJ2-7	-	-	TGTGCCAGCGTCCCCAAGGTCACCTCCAGCGAGCAGTACTTC	CASVPKVTSSEQYF